This T cell receptor (beta chain) was captured by sequencing in a study of blood T cell repertoires in COVID-19. Background on the study: Material from acute and convalescent COVID-19 was sourced from the United States, Italy and Spain. T cells, B-cell-depleted T cells, or PBMCs supplied cDNA or gDNA.

This clone was seen only a few times. TCRdb's copy holds only in-frame clones and misses some; the assay was immunoSEQ multiplex PCR. The repertoire has over 150,000 clones, roughly 90% of them found once; the top ten carry roughly 20%. This CDR3 has 15 amino acids. Germline V CDR1 and CDR2: MNHEY, SMNVEV (reference sequence). V lost 5 bases to trimming and J lost 9 bases; unmatched junction nucleotides: 10. Sequenced input: peripheral blood. This chain connects TRBV27 to TRBJ2-1, with 10 bases that match TRBD1. This receptor was identified in a man aged 65 to 85 with active or convalescent COVID-19. The CDR3 sequence is CASSLMSTGGIEQFF. The CDR3 nucleotides read TGTGCCAGCAGTCTAATGTCGACAGGGGGCATTGAGCAGTTCTTC.